The 7 T cell receptor beta chains given below trace back to one sample, sequenced in a study of Ad26.COV2.S vaccination and SARS-CoV-2 variants. Indicated treatment: around 19 received Ad26.COV2.S at low or high dose, single or two shots; about 5 received placebo; per-sample allocation not given. Samples analyzed were those drawn on day 63 after the first vaccine or placebo injection. TCRdb's table, derived via immunoSEQ multiplex PCR, lists solely in-frame clones and lacks some. Among approximately 420,000 clones listed, about nine tenths were seen once. The source material was peripheral blood, sampled in a trial of Ad26.COV2.S vaccine versus placebo. The receptors were sampled from a person aged 18-60 years who received the Ad26.COV2.S COVID-19 vaccine or a placebo.

The rearrangement links TRBV6-6 to TRBJ2-5, with no clear D. CDR1 is MNHNY, CDR2 SVGAGI, per germline (reference sequence). The CDR3 runs 14 residues. Trimming took off 3 bases at V and 0 bases at J, with 8 bases between the two ends. CDR3 amino acids: CASSYTVNQETQYF. The CDR3 bases are TGTGCCAGCAGTTATACTGTTAACCAAGAGACCCAGTACTTC.

This chain connects TRBV6-1 to TRBJ2-1, with D perhaps matching TRBD2 (5 bases). V shed 2 bases and J shed 10 bases, with 9 bases lying between them. This CDR3 comprises 12 residues. CDR1 and CDR2 from the germline V gene are MNHNS and SASEGT. CDR3 sequence: CASSETSREQFF. The CDR3 coding sequence is TGTGCCAGCAGTGAAACTAGTAGGGAGCAGTTCTTC.

The chain joins TRBV27 to TRBJ2-5; tentative D call: TRBD2 (7 bases). The germline gives CDR1 MNHEY, CDR2 SMNVEV (reference sequence). Trimming pared 3 bases from V and 5 bases from J, leaving 13 bases between. The CDR3 spans 14 residues. DNA of the CDR3: TGTGCCAGCAGTTTGGGCAGGGGAGGGGAGACCCAGTACTTC. Protein product: CASSLGRGGETQYF.

V and J are TRBV30 and TRBJ2-6, with 7 bases lining up with TRBD1. Per germline, CDR1 GTSNPN and CDR2 SVGIG (reference sequence). V shed 1 base and J 3 bases; nucleotides not matched to a gene: 6. CDR3 size: 16 residues. The CDR3 spells CAWSETGTIGANVLTF. CDR3 nucleotide sequence: TGTGCCTGGAGTGAGACAGGGACAATTGGGGCCAACGTCCTGACTTTC.

CDR3 nucleotide sequence: TGTGCCATCGGATCGACTCGAAACACAGATACGCAGTATTTT. Translating it yields CAIGSTRNTDTQYF. The genes are TRBV10-3 and TRBJ2-3; D is uncertain. The V end was cut by 8 bases, the J end by 2 bases, with 14 bases between. Germline loops: CDR1 ENHRY, CDR2 SYGVKD. CDR3 length: 14 residues.

J is TRBJ2-7 and V is TRBV7-6; no definite D call. The germline V gene has CDR1 SGHVS and CDR2 FNYEAQ. The ends were cut back, 5 bases at V and 2 bases at J, with 13 bases in the middle. The CDR3 consists of 14 residues. CDR3 in DNA: TGTGCCAGCAGCCCCGGGCTAACGGCCTACGAGCAGTACTTC. Amino acid sequence: CASSPGLTAYEQYF.

The chain combines TRBV6-5 with TRBJ2-7; a weak D match, TRBD2 (6 bases). The V end lost 7 bases, the J end lost 6 bases, and 16 bases lay between the germline ends. CDR1 is MNHEY, CDR2 SVGAGI, per germline. The CDR3 runs to 13 residues. As DNA, the CDR3 is TGTGCCAGCACCCATCGGTGGGACTCCGAGCAGTACTTC. Its translation is CASTHRWDSEQYF.